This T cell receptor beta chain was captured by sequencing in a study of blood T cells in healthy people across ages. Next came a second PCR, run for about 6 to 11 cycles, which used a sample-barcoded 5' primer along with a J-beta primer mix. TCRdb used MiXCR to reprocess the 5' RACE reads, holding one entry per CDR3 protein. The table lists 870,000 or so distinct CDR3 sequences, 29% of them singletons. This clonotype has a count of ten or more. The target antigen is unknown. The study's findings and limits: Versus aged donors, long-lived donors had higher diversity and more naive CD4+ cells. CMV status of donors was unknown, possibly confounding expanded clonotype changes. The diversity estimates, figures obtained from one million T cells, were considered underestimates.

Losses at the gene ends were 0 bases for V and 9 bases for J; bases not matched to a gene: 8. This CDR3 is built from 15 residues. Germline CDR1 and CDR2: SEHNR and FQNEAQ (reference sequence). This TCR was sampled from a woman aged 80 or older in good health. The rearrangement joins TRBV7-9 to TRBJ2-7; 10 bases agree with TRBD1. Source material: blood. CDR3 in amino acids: CASSLAGTGANGQYF. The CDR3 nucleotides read TGTGCCAGCAGCTTAGCCGGGACAGGGGCCAACGGGCAGTACTTC.